This T cell receptor beta chain is drawn from a study of blood T cell repertoires in COVID-19. The CDR3 spans 18 residues. V was clipped by 0 bases and J by 0 bases, with 15 bases between them. Germline V gene sequence: CDR1 MRHNA, CDR2 SNTAGT. The assay was immunoSEQ multiplex PCR, and TCRdb's table has in-frame clones only and misses some. The table has 160,000 or so clones, 80% seen once; the top ten hold 6.5%. This sequence joins TRBV6-4 and TRBJ2-1; tentatively, D is TRBD2 (6 bases). Specimen: peripheral blood. This sequence originates from a man in his 70s with active or convalescent COVID-19. The CDR3, as DNA: TGTGCCAGCAGTGACTCGATTAGGTCGGGGGACTCCTACAATGAGCAGTTCTTC. Translating it yields CASSDSIRSGDSYNEQFF.